Listed below are T cell receptor beta chains from one sample, sequenced in a study of vaccination and CD4 T cells after COVID-19. TCRdb re-derived calls from the PCR reads in MiXCR, one entry per CDR3 protein. The sample has over 14,000 distinct CDR3 sequences, 50% to 55% seen once. Which antigens these TCRs recognize remains unknown. The specimen was CD4+ T cells from blood, cultured in vitro. These receptors were collected from a human donor who had recovered from COVID-19. The CDR3 runs from the conserved cysteine through the conserved F or W. D genes are given only for firm matches. Some rows mark clone size as missing; the rest say once, few, many or name a class of expanded clone.

>TRBJ1-6|few|TRBV6-1|TRBD1
CASSETGNSSPLHF
TGTGCCAGCAGTGAGACAGGGAATAGTTCACCCCTCCACTTT
>TRBJ2-2|NA|TRBV20-1|NA
CSASSQLNTGELFF
TGCAGTGCTAGTTCCCAGCTGAACACCGGGGAGCTGTTTTTT
>TRBJ1-2|few|TRBV10-3|NA
CAINPDGTHYGYTF
TGTGCCATCAACCCGGACGGAACTCACTATGGCTACACCTTC
>TRBJ2-2|NA|TRBV7-8|NA
CASSLRARTEKNTGELFF
TGTGCCAGCAGCTTGAGAGCCAGGACAGAGAAGAACACCGGGGAGCTGTTTTTT
>TRBJ2-5|NA|TRBV29-1|NA
CSVEGPDETQYF
TGCAGCGTGGAGGGGCCGGATGAGACCCAGTACTTC
>TRBJ1-1|few|TRBV5-6|NA
CASSLVTTEAFF
TGTGCCAGCAGCTTGGTGACCACTGAAGCTTTCTTT
>TRBJ2-7|NA|TRBV6-1|TRBD1
CASWKGTGEYGQYF
TGTGCCAGCTGGAAAGGGACAGGGGAATATGGGCAGTACTTC
>TRBJ2-1|NA|TRBV11-3|NA
CASSDRTGYNEQFF
TGTGCCAGCAGCGACCGCACAGGGTACAATGAGCAGTTCTTC
>TRBJ2-1|NA|TRBV6-1|TRBD2
CASSEASGGAYNEQFF
TGTGCCAGCAGTGAAGCTAGCGGGGGCGCCTACAATGAGCAGTTCTTC
>TRBJ2-1|NA|TRBV2|TRBD2
CASSIATSGKAGNEQFF
TGTGCCAGCAGTATCGCTACTAGCGGGAAAGCTGGGAATGAGCAGTTCTTC
>TRBJ1-5|NA|TRBV20-1|NA
CSARGGGWPQHF
TGCAGTGCTAGAGGAGGGGGATGGCCCCAGCATTTT
>TRBJ2-7|NA|TRBV20-1|NA
CSARLGAGYEQYF
TGCAGTGCTAGATTGGGTGCAGGCTACGAGCAGTACTTC
>TRBJ2-2|NA|TRBV10-3|TRBD1
CATQGTGNTGELFF
TGTGCCACCCAGGGGACAGGGAACACCGGGGAGCTGTTTTTT